This TCR beta chain came from a study of OX40 agonist ivuxolimab in advanced cancers. Data came from immunoSEQ multiplex PCR; TCRdb stores just in-frame clones and leaves some out. The sample has fewer than 90,000 clones; 87% are singletons. This clone has just one count. This sample comprised CD4+ or CD8+ T cells sorted from blood, obtained in a trial of the OX40 agonist ivuxolimab. This TCR was sampled from an adult with an advanced solid tumor such as melanoma, head and neck, liver or kidney cancer.

The CDR3 here is CASKSVGTDTQYF. The CDR3 DNA is TGTGCCAGCAAGTCCGTGGGCACAGATACGCAGTATTTT. The chain uses TRBV7-9 and TRBJ2-3; D gene ambiguous. Germline V gene sequence: CDR1 SEHNR, CDR2 FQNEAQ (reference sequence). The V end lost 7 bases, the J end lost 1 base, and 9 bases lay between the germline ends. The CDR3 consists of 13 residues.